A single sample gave rise to the 16 T cell receptor beta chains below, sequenced in a study of blood T cell repertoires in COVID-19. Clones were read by immunoSEQ multiplex PCR, and TCRdb kept only the in-frame ones, dropping some. The repertoire holds about 73,000 clones, with about four fifths as singletons. Sequenced material: peripheral blood. These receptors all come from a man aged 50-60 years with active COVID-19.

The V call is TRBV18, the J call TRBJ2-1, with 8 bases matching TRBD2. Germline CDR1 reads KGHSH; CDR2 reads LQKENI. The CDR3 runs to 14 residues. The junction had 4 bases not matched to a gene; V was cut back by 4 bases and J by 5 bases. The CDR3 DNA reads TGTGCCAGCTCACTTGGCGGGAGGAACAATGAGCAGTTCTTC. Translation gives CASSLGGRNNEQFF.

The gene calls are TRBV12-3 or TRBV12-4 and TRBJ2-3; TRBD2 is a possible D gene (6 bases). The CDR3 is 13 residues long. The V end was cut by 8 bases, the J end by 4 bases, with 13 bases between. The CDR3 protein is CASYFGGADTQYF. The CDR3 coding sequence is TGTGCCAGCTATTTCGGGGGAGCAGATACGCAGTATTTT.

This sequence joins TRBV5-1 and TRBJ2-1; 11 bases line up with TRBD1. Germline V gene sequence: CDR1 SGHRS, CDR2 YFSETQ. The trim removed 5 bases at V and 7 bases at J, leaving 5 bases unmatched. This CDR3 is built from 14 residues. The CDR3 region is CASRWGQGGNEQFF. The CDR3 DNA reads as TGCGCCAGCAGATGGGGACAGGGGGGAAATGAGCAGTTCTTC.

This clone appeared a single time. The V gene is TRBV7-6, the J gene TRBJ1-1, with 12 nucleotides matching TRBD1. J lost 6 bases, V lost 5 bases, and 13 bases had no gene match. CDR3 size: 17 residues. The germline V gene has CDR1 SGHVS and CDR2 FNYEAQ. CDR3: CASSQGDRGRRFSEAFF. CDR3 in DNA: TGTGCCAGCAGCCAGGGGGACAGGGGGCGCCGGTTCTCTGAAGCTTTCTTT. Full variable domain (outside the CDR3, taken from reference TRBV7-6 and TRBJ1-1): GAGVSQSPRYKVTKRGQDVALRCDPISGHVSLYWYRQALGQGPEFLTYFNYEAQQDKSGLPNDRFSAERPEGSISTLTIQRTEQRDSAMYRCASSQGDRGRRFSEAFFGQGTRLTVV.

This chain uses TRBV19 with TRBJ2-2, with 12 positions matching TRBD2. Germline V gene data show CDR1 as LNHDA and CDR2 as SQIVND (reference sequence). The CDR3 is 15 residues long. After removal of 4 bases from V and 5 bases from J, the junction contained 2 bases not matched to a gene. The CDR3 sequence is CASSSGLAGTGELFF. The CDR3 region has the DNA TGTGCCAGTAGTAGTGGACTAGCGGGAACCGGGGAGCTGTTTTTT.

This chain connects TRBV19 to TRBJ1-1; 10 bases are a match to TRBD1. The germline gives CDR1 LNHDA, CDR2 SQIVND (reference sequence). The J segment lost 8 bases and the V segment lost 6 bases, leaving 6 bases of the junction unmatched. This CDR3 region has 13 residues. The CDR3, as DNA: TGTGCCAGTAGCTCCGACAGGGGGCGCGAAGCTTTCTTT. Protein sequence: CASSSDRGREAFF.

The chain is built from TRBV13 and TRBJ1-2; 7 bases are shared with TRBD1. J gave up 7 bases and V 5 bases, and 19 bases lay outside the gene matches. Germline CDR1 PRHDT, CDR2 FYEKMQ (reference sequence). CDR3 length: 17 residues. The CDR3 DNA is TGTGCCAGCAGCAATTACGCCCGGGACAGCTATGGTGGTGGCTACACCTTC. Translated, it gives CASSNYARDSYGGGYTF.

The chain uses TRBV14 and TRBJ1-1; tentatively, D is TRBD1 (6 bases). This CDR3 spans 13 amino acids. CDR1 and CDR2 from the germline V gene are SGHDN and FVKESK. Trimming removed 0 bases at V and 10 bases at J, with 12 bases between. The CDR3 sequence is CASSQDEGGRAFF. CDR3 nucleotide sequence: TGTGCCAGCAGCCAAGATGAAGGGGGTAGAGCTTTCTTT.

In its sample, this clone was seen once. The chain has TRBV24-1 and TRBJ2-7; D perhaps matches TRBD2 (6 bases). V shed 5 bases and J shed 3 bases, with 13 bases lying between them. In germline, CDR1 is KGHDR, CDR2 SFDVKD. The CDR3 is 14 residues long. The CDR3 sequence: CATSAPGGDYEQYF. Here the CDR3 DNA reads TGTGCCACCAGTGCTCCCGGGGGAGACTACGAGCAGTACTTC.

This chain uses TRBV6-5 with TRBJ1-1; maybe TRBD1 (6 bases). Germline V gene sequence: CDR1 MNHEY, CDR2 SVGAGI. V was clipped by 0 bases and J by 1 base, with 12 bases between them. The CDR3 length is 16 residues. CDR3 bases: TGTGCCAGCAGTTACTCTGGGGGGGCGCGGAACACTGAAGCTTTCTTT. Its protein is CASSYSGGARNTEAFF.

This chain connects TRBV10-3 to TRBJ1-2; D is perhaps TRBD1 (6 bases). Germline V gene data show CDR1 as ENHRY and CDR2 as SYGVKD. The CDR3 loop spans 14 amino acids. V lost 6 bases to trimming and J lost 4 bases, with 15 bases between them. The CDR3 sequence: CAISPQGLSYGYTF. CDR3 DNA: TGTGCCATCAGCCCCCAGGGGCTCTCCTATGGCTACACCTTC.

The chain links TRBV19 to TRBJ2-3, with D maybe TRBD2 (6 bases). V was pared by 7 bases and J by 4 bases, with 21 bases between. Looked up from germline, CDR1 is LNHDA and CDR2 is SQIVND (reference sequence). The CDR3 loop spans 16 amino acids. The CDR3 loop is CASTPRHSGVPDTQYF. Here the CDR3 DNA reads TGTGCCAGTACCCCTCGGCATTCGGGGGTCCCAGATACGCAGTATTTT.

This chain joins TRBV2 and TRBJ2-7, with D tentatively TRBD2 (6 bases). The CDR3 runs to 16 residues. Germline V lookup: CDR1 SNHLY, CDR2 FYNNEI. The ends were cut back, 6 bases at V and 3 bases at J, with 21 bases in the middle. The CDR3 DNA follows: TGTGCCAGCAGCGGTTTTTTGATTAGCGGAAACTACGAGCAGTACTTC. This sequence encodes CASSGFLISGNYEQYF.

The rearrangement uses TRBV19 and TRBJ1-1, with TRBD1 identical over 7 bases. Germline V gene data show CDR1 as LNHDA and CDR2 as SQIVND (reference sequence). The CDR3 runs to 15 residues. V shed 7 bases and J 5 bases; nucleotides not matched to a gene: 13. The CDR3 DNA is TGTGCCAGTACACACCCACAGGGGCCGTGGACTGAAGCTTTCTTT. This gives the protein CASTHPQGPWTEAFF.

To note about this clone: One end of the junction varies from germline; a read error may be responsible. The rearrangement uses TRBV12-5 and TRBJ2-1; perhaps TRBD1 as D (5 bases). CDR3 length: 16 amino acids. Germline lookup yields CDR1 LGHNT and CDR2 FRNRAP. CDR3 amino acids: CASGLPAGSSHNEQFF. CDR3 coding DNA: TGTGCTAGTGGTTTGCCAGCAGGGTCCTCCCACAATGAGCAGTTCTTC.

The CDR3 reads CAWSSGGGDEQFF. The CDR3, as DNA: TGTGCCTGGAGCTCGGGGGGGGGCGATGAGCAGTTCTTC. The chain carries TRBV30 and TRBJ2-1, with TRBD2 matching 8 bases. Germline-derived CDR1 and CDR2 are GTSNPN and SVGIG (reference sequence). The CDR3 loop spans 13 amino acids. J lost 8 bases, V lost 3 bases, and 6 bases had no gene match.